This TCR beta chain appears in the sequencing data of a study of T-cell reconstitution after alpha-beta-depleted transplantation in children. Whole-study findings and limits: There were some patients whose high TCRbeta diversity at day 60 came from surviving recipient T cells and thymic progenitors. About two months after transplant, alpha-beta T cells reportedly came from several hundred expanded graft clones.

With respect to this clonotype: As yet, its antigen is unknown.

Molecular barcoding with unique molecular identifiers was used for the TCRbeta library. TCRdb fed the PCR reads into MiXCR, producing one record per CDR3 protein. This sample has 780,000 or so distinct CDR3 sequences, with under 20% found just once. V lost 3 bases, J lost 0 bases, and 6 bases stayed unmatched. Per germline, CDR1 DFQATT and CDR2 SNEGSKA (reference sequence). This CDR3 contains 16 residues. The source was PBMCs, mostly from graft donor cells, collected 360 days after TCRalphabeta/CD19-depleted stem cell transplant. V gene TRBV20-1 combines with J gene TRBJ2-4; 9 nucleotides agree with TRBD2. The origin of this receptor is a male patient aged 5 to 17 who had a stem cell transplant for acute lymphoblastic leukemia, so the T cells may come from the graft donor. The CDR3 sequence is CSASLAGTLAKNIQYF. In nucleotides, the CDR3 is TGCAGTGCTAGCCTAGCGGGAACCCTAGCCAAAAACATTCAGTACTTC.